One sample yielded the 31 T cell receptor beta chains listed below, sequenced in a study of beta chain features in type 1 diabetes. The study reverse transcribed the entire isolated RNA, so it sequenced expressed TCRB transcripts. Only in-frame clones appear in the TCRdb table, and some are missing; sequencing was by immunoSEQ multiplex PCR. The sample lists about 130,000 clones; nearly 9.5% were seen once. The material sequenced was central memory CD4+ T cells from blood. Receptors were obtained from a man aged 18 to 29 in good health.

This clone was seen a few times. The chain carries TRBV28 and TRBJ2-1, with a weak D call TRBD2 (5 bases). The CDR3 is 13 amino acids. CDR1 and CDR2 (germline): MDHEN, SYDVKM. Trimming took 5 bases from V and 10 from J, leaving 15 bases between them. The CDR3 coding sequence is TGTGCCAGCAGTCTTAACACTAGGCCCGAGCAGTTCTTC. It is translated as CASSLNTRPEQFF.

The V call is TRBV19, the J call TRBJ2-7; TRBD2 agrees at 13 bases. CDR1 and CDR2 (germline): LNHDA, SQIVND (reference sequence). Trimming took 6 bases from V and 5 from J; bases not matched to a gene: 7. The length of the CDR3 is 15 residues. CDR3 bases: TGTGCCAGTAGGACGACTAGCGGGGGGAGAAACGAGCAGTACTTC. Amino acid sequence: CASRTTSGGRNEQYF.

CDR3 amino acids: CASSQSRGEQFF. The CDR3 coding sequence is TGTGCCAGCAGCCAAAGCAGGGGTGAGCAGTTCTTC. The V and J genes are TRBV7-8 and TRBJ2-1, with D perhaps TRBD1 (6 bases). V was trimmed by 5 bases and J by 9 bases, leaving 11 bases between them. In germline, CDR1 is SGHVS, CDR2 FQNEAQ. This CDR3 comprises 12 residues.

This clone was seen more than once but under ten times. The chain has TRBV9 and TRBJ2-3, with 12 bases that match TRBD2. Germline V gene data show CDR1 as SGDLS and CDR2 as YYNGEE. With V trimmed by 3 bases and J by 4 bases, 3 bases remained unmatched. This CDR3 contains 15 residues. The CDR3 loop reads CASSASGGGSDTQYF. DNA for the CDR3: TGTGCCAGCAGCGCTAGCGGGGGGGGCTCAGATACGCAGTATTTT.

This clone was seen a few times. This CDR3 reads CSVYEYTGTGSTDTQYF. The CDR3 DNA sequence: TGCAGCGTATACGAGTACACCGGGACAGGGAGCACAGATACGCAGTATTTT. The chain recombines TRBV29-1 with TRBJ2-3, with TRBD1 matching over 9 bases. Germline loops: CDR1 SQVTM, CDR2 ANQGSEA. Unmatched junction bases numbered 13, after V lost 6 bases and J lost 0 bases. The CDR3 is made up of 17 amino acids.

This clone was seen a handful of times. J is TRBJ2-3 and V is TRBV27, with D possibly TRBD1 on 5 matching bases. CDR1 and CDR2 from the germline V gene are MNHEY and SMNVEV (reference sequence). This CDR3 has 14 residues. The ends were cut back, 7 bases at V and 2 bases at J, with 13 bases in the middle. CDR3 residues: CASKRRQPTDTQYF. In DNA form, the CDR3 reads TGTGCCAGCAAGAGGAGACAGCCCACAGATACGCAGTATTTT.

This clone was counted only a few times. The chain employs TRBV28 and TRBJ2-7; tentatively, D is TRBD1 (6 bases). The CDR3 spans 14 residues. CDR1 and CDR2 from the germline V gene are MDHEN and SYDVKM. Trimming left V 3 bases short and J 5 bases short, with 14 bases between. The CDR3 DNA reads TGTGCCAGCAGTTTTCCTCTGGGGGCCGACGAGCAGTACTTC. It yields the protein CASSFPLGADEQYF.

This clone showed up many times. V gene TRBV30 combines with J gene TRBJ2-5; no definite D call. The CDR3 loop spans 13 amino acids. Trimming shortened V by 6 bases and J by 4 bases, and 15 bases separated the two germline ends. CDR1 GTSNPN and CDR2 SVGIG come from the germline V gene (reference sequence). CDR3 bases: TGTGCCTGCCAAACAAAATTCCGAGAGACCCAGTACTTC. It is translated as CACQTKFRETQYF.

This clone was detected only a few times. This chain joins TRBV5-1 and TRBJ2-7, with 7 bases lining up with TRBD1. Germline loops: CDR1 SGHRS, CDR2 YFSETQ. J was trimmed by 0 bases and V by 5 bases; bases with no gene match: 8. The CDR3 contains 15 residues. The CDR3 bases are TGCGCCAGCAGTCGGACGACAGGGAGCTCCTACGAGCAGTACTTC. Translation gives CASSRTTGSSYEQYF.

This clone was picked up a small number of times. This chain connects TRBV19 to TRBJ1-3; 7 nucleotides match TRBD1. This CDR3 has 16 residues. With V trimmed by 5 bases and J by 0 bases, 7 bases remained unmatched. CDR1 and CDR2 (germline): LNHDA, SQIVND (reference sequence). CDR3 region: CASSPRDSDSGNTIYF. CDR3 DNA sequence: TGTGCCAGTAGTCCAAGGGACAGCGACTCTGGAAACACCATATATTTT.

In its sample, this clone was seen a few times. The chain is built from TRBV27 and TRBJ2-1, with TRBD1 matching 9 bases. Germline assignment: CDR1 MNHEY and CDR2 SMNVEV (reference sequence). V lost 6 bases and J lost 3; bases outside the gene matches: 9. The length of the CDR3 is 16 residues. In DNA, the CDR3 is TGTGCCAGCAGAGCCGCCGGGACAGGGTACTACAATGAGCAGTTCTTC. Protein: CASRAAGTGYYNEQFF.

J is TRBJ2-3 and V is TRBV7-9, with D possibly matching TRBD1 (6 bases). V lost 4 bases and J lost 7, with 15 bases in between. Germline V gives CDR1 SEHNR, CDR2 FQNEAQ (reference sequence). CDR3 length equals 14 residues. The CDR3 protein is CASSSPGQIHTQYF. The CDR3 DNA reads TGTGCCAGCAGCTCCCCAGGACAGATTCATACGCAGTATTTT.

Comment on this clone: Relative to the germline gene, one junction end is altered; a read error may explain this. J is TRBJ1-4 and V is TRBV14; D call uncertain. Germline assignment: CDR1 SGHDN and CDR2 FVKESK. This CDR3 is built from 12 residues. CDR3 protein: CASSQTYEKLFF. The CDR3 DNA is TGTGCCAGCAGCCAAACTTATGAAAAACTGTTTTTT. The whole variable domain, remainder taken from reference TRBV14 and TRBJ1-4, is EAGVTQFPSHSVIEKGQTVTLRCDPISGHDNLYWYRRVMGKEIKFLLHFVKESKQDESGMPNNRFLAERTGGTYSTLKVQPAELEDSGVYFCASSQTYEKLFFGSGTQLSVL.

This clone was counted at least ten times. The rearrangement links TRBV18 to TRBJ2-5, with 8 bases lining up with TRBD1. V shed 3 bases, J shed 3 bases, and the junction held 6 bases outside the gene matches. The CDR3 runs to 15 residues. In germline, CDR1 is KGHSH, CDR2 LQKENI. The DNA for the CDR3 is TGTGCCAGCTCACCGGGCCAGACAGGGGAAGAGACCCAGTACTTC. Protein sequence: CASSPGQTGEETQYF. The full variable domain, with the rest looked up from reference TRBV18 and TRBJ2-5, is NAGVMQNPRHLVRRRGQEARLRCSPMKGHSHVYWYRQLPEEGLKFMVYLQKENIIDESGMPKERFSAEFPKEGPSILRIQQVVRGDSAAYFCASSPGQTGEETQYFGPGTRLLVL.

The chain has TRBV5-5 and TRBJ2-5, with no clear D. CDR1 is SGHKS, CDR2 YYEKEE, per germline (reference sequence). CDR3 size: 14 residues. V lost 0 bases, J lost 1 base, and 7 bases lay in between. The CDR3 nucleotides read TGTGCCAGCAGCTTGGAGTCCGGCCAAGAGACCCAGTACTTC. Its translation: CASSLESGQETQYF.

The J gene is TRBJ1-5, the V gene TRBV28; D unclear. Germline CDR1 is MDHEN and CDR2 is SYDVKM. Trimming left V 6 bases short and J 0 bases short, with 9 bases between. CDR3 length: 14 amino acids. CDR3: CASSLPNSNQPQHF. The CDR3 nucleotides are TGTGCCAGCAGCTTACCTAATAGCAATCAGCCCCAGCATTTT.

The chain employs TRBV4-1 and TRBJ2-3; 9 bases match TRBD1. This CDR3 has 16 residues. Germline V gene sequence: CDR1 MGHRA, CDR2 YSYEKL. Trimming cost V 2 bases and J 1 base; bases outside gene matches: 4. Written as DNA, the CDR3 is TGCGCCAGCAGCCAAAACAGGGGGCCACGCACAGATACGCAGTATTTT. Its protein product is CASSQNRGPRTDTQYF.

This CDR3 reads CASNKQGANHEKLFF. The CDR3, as DNA: TGTGCCAGCAATAAACAGGGGGCGAACCATGAAAAACTGTTTTTT. The genes are TRBV6-6 and TRBJ1-4; TRBD1 aligns across 9 bases. V was pared by 7 bases and J by 6 bases, with 9 bases of the junction left unmatched. The CDR3 runs to 15 residues. Per the germline V gene, CDR1 is MNHNY and CDR2 is SVGAGI (reference sequence).

The table lists this clone with many counts. V is TRBV2 and J is TRBJ2-1; 9 bases fit TRBD2. Germline assignment: CDR1 SNHLY and CDR2 FYNNEI. There are 14 residues in the CDR3. V trimming: 6 bases; J trimming: 7 bases; junction bases outside the gene matches: 7. Here the CDR3 reads CASRPGLAKNEQFF. Here the CDR3 DNA reads TGTGCCAGCAGACCGGGACTAGCTAAAAATGAGCAGTTCTTC.

V usage is TRBV19 and J usage is TRBJ2-7, with TRBD2 matching over 12 bases. Unmatched junction bases numbered 5, after V lost 5 bases and J lost 3 bases. The CDR3 extends over 15 amino acids. CDR1 and CDR2 (germline): LNHDA, SQIVND (reference sequence). In DNA, the CDR3 is TGTGCCAGTAGTGTACTAGCGGGGGGATTCTACGAGCAGTACTTC. Its protein is CASSVLAGGFYEQYF.

This clone was seen only a few times. V gene TRBV14 combines with J gene TRBJ1-2; D is undetermined. Germline CDR1 and CDR2: SGHDN and FVKESK. Trimming shortened V by 0 bases and J by 4 bases, and 6 bases separated the two germline ends. This CDR3 comprises 13 residues. As DNA, the CDR3 is TGTGCCAGCAGCCAAGAAATCAGCTATGGCTACACCTTC. Translation gives CASSQEISYGYTF.

This clone showed up many times. V usage is TRBV18 and J usage is TRBJ2-7; D is uncertain. Looked up from germline, CDR1 is KGHSH and CDR2 is LQKENI. The length of the CDR3 is 12 residues. V was pared by 3 bases and J by 0 bases, with 3 bases between. CDR3 nucleotide sequence: TGTGCCAGCTCACCGAGCTCCTACGAGCAGTACTTC. It yields the protein CASSPSSYEQYF.

This CDR3 is CASNFLAGGPNEQFF. Here the CDR3 DNA reads TGCGCCAGCAATTTTCTAGCGGGGGGGCCAAATGAGCAGTTCTTC. The V and J genes are TRBV5-1 and TRBJ2-1, with 12 bases lining up with TRBD2. Trimming removed 6 bases from V and 7 bases from J; junction bases left unmatched: 8. The CDR3 spans 15 residues. Germline assignment: CDR1 SGHRS and CDR2 YFSETQ.

This clone turned up a few times. The DNA of the CDR3 is TGTGCCAGCAGTGCGTCGGGAAGGGAGACCCAGTACTTC. Translated, it gives CASSASGRETQYF. The chain joins TRBV2 to TRBJ2-5, with D perhaps TRBD2 (5 bases). Trimming left V 4 bases short and J 5 bases short, with 11 bases between. The length of the CDR3 is 13 residues. Germline loops: CDR1 SNHLY, CDR2 FYNNEI.

J is TRBJ1-4 and V is TRBV15, with a weak D call TRBD1 (6 bases). The CDR3 consists of 15 residues. Trimming stripped 5 bases from V and 7 bases from J, with 17 bases between. Germline CDR1 reads LNHNV; CDR2 reads YYDKDF (reference sequence). CDR3 loop: CATSSAGGLFEKLFF. The DNA of the CDR3 is TGTGCCACCAGCTCAGCCGGGGGGCTTTTTGAAAAACTGTTTTTT.

This chain links TRBV4-2 with TRBJ2-2; 11 bases are a match to TRBD2. Germline V lookup: CDR1 LGHNA, CDR2 YNFKEQ. The CDR3 contains 16 residues. Trimming cost V 1 base and J 3 bases; bases outside gene matches: 1. The CDR3 is CASSQVAGGYTGELFF. In DNA form, the CDR3 reads TGTGCCAGCAGCCAAGTAGCGGGGGGGTACACCGGGGAGCTGTTTTTT.

In this sample, this clone turned up a few times. The chain carries TRBV21-1 and TRBJ1-5; the table calls TRBD1, which could not be checked here. TRBV21-1 represents a pseudogene. The CDR3 totals 14 residues. CDR3: CASSKRTGIQPQHF. For the CDR3, the DNA is TGTGCCAGCAGCAAAAGGACAGGGATTCAGCCCCAGCATTTT.

This sequence joins TRBV6-5 and TRBJ1-2; TRBD1 is a possible D gene (6 bases). The CDR3 is made up of 15 amino acids. The germline V gene has CDR1 MNHEY and CDR2 SVGAGI. V was pared by 6 bases and J by 0 bases, with 14 bases between. Here the CDR3 DNA reads TGTGCCAGCAGAGAACAGGGTGTCACTAACTATGGCTACACCTTC. As protein: CASREQGVTNYGYTF.

V gene TRBV28 combines with J gene TRBJ1-5; D call uncertain. CDR3 size: 14 residues. Germline V gives CDR1 MDHEN, CDR2 SYDVKM. Between the trimmed V and J ends, which lost 5 bases and 5 bases, there was a span of 13 bases. The CDR3 sequence: CASSPTPLYQPQHF. DNA of the CDR3: TGTGCCAGCAGTCCAACCCCCCTATATCAGCCCCAGCATTTT.

The rearrangement links TRBV29-1 to TRBJ2-5; TRBD2 matches 10 bases. V lost 0 bases, J lost 5 bases, and 6 bases stayed unmatched. The germline V gene encodes CDR1 SQVTM and CDR2 ANQGSEA. CDR3 length: 15 residues. CDR3 protein: CSVEDLQRGGETQYF. Written as DNA, the CDR3 is TGCAGCGTTGAAGATCTGCAGCGGGGGGGTGAGACCCAGTACTTC. The entire variable domain, with the rest obtained from reference TRBV29-1 and TRBJ2-5, is as follows: SAVISQKPSRDICQRGTSLTIQCQVDSQVTMMFWYRQQPGQSLTLIATANQGSEATYESGFVIDKFPISRPNLTFSTLTVSNMSPEDSSIYLCSVEDLQRGGETQYFGPGTRLLVL.

This clone was observed at least ten times. The chain is built from TRBV29-1 and TRBJ1-2; D possibly corresponds to TRBD1 (6 bases). This CDR3 has 13 amino acids. Trimming stripped 0 bases from V and 8 bases from J, with 13 bases between. Per germline, CDR1 SQVTM and CDR2 ANQGSEA. The CDR3 nucleotides are TGCAGCGTTGAAGAAACAGGGAAAGGCGGCTACACCTTC. Amino acids: CSVEETGKGGYTF.